This TCR beta chain was observed in a study of identifying expanded T cells in peripheral blood. TCRdb's table, derived via immunoSEQ multiplex PCR, lists solely in-frame clones and lacks some. The sample holds 84,000 or so clones, 80% to 90% seen once. The sequencing sample was made of blood. The receptor was isolated from a person aged 18 to 70 in good health.

In DNA form, the CDR3 reads TGTGCCACCAGCAGAGATAACCCGTTCAGGGCCGAGCAGTACTTC. Translating it yields CATSRDNPFRAEQYF. V is TRBV15 and J is TRBJ2-7, with a tentative D call TRBD1 (5 bases). CDR1 and CDR2 (germline): LNHNV, YYDKDF (reference sequence). The CDR3 has 15 residues. Trimming stripped 0 bases from V and 6 bases from J, with 15 bases between.